This T cell receptor (beta chain) was profiled in a study of blood T cell repertoires in COVID-19. Study-level information: Acute-phase and convalescent COVID-19 samples originated in the United States, Italy and Spain. PBMCs, B-cell-depleted T cells, or T cells provided the cDNA or gDNA that made up the material.

As handled by the study authors: Amplification of reference gene primers was used by the study to estimate nucleated cell counts. Assay used: immunoSEQ multiplex PCR; TCRdb lists only in-frame clones, some missing. The DNA gave D and trimming, while V, J and clone size come from that table. The sample lists roughly 250,000 clones; 84% were seen once. The CDR3 spans 15 residues. Germline CDR1 reads KGHSH; CDR2 reads LQKENI. V was clipped by 6 bases and J by 4 bases; unmatched bases: 10. Sequenced sample: peripheral blood. The chain uses TRBV18 and TRBJ1-1; 8 nucleotides align to TRBD1. The sequence came from a woman aged 40-49 years who had recovered from COVID-19. As DNA, the CDR3 is TGTGCCAGCTCGCCCATGGCGGACAGGGCCACTGAAGCTTTCTTT. Protein sequence: CASSPMADRATEAFF.